Shown below are 17 T cell receptor beta chains from a single sample sequenced in a study of blood T cell repertoires in COVID-19. This table comes from immunoSEQ multiplex PCR, and its TCRdb copy is limited to in-frame clones, with some not included. The sample has 200,000 to 300,000 clones, 90% seen once. The source material was peripheral blood. The receptors were sampled from a middle-aged woman with acute or convalescent COVID-19.

This chain uses TRBV30 with TRBJ1-6; the match to TRBD1 covers 8 bases. The CDR3 length is 14 residues. CDR1 and CDR2 (germline): GTSNPN, SVGIG (reference sequence). J lost 1 base, V lost 7 bases, and 3 bases had no gene match. The CDR3 loop reads CASDRGSYNSPLHF. For the CDR3, the DNA is TGTGCCTCTGACAGGGGTTCCTATAATTCACCCCTCCACTTT.

The V and J genes are TRBV6-5 and TRBJ1-5, with a possible D match to TRBD1 (5 bases). V was pared by 2 bases and J by 4 bases, with 12 bases between. Germline values: CDR1 MNHEY, CDR2 SVGAGI. This CDR3 region has 15 residues. The CDR3 DNA sequence: TGTGCCAGCAGTTACGGGGCAGACTTGAATCAGCCCCAGCATTTT. It codes for CASSYGADLNQPQHF.

The chain couples TRBV3-1 (or the pseudogene TRBV3-2) to TRBJ1-1; D not certain. Germline V gene lookup returns CDR1 LGHDT and CDR2 YNNKEL (reference sequence). Trimming pared 4 bases from V and 1 base from J, leaving 13 bases between. There are 15 residues in the CDR3. The CDR3 sequence: CASSPPLTANTEAFF. In DNA form, the CDR3 reads TGTGCCAGCAGCCCCCCGTTAACAGCGAACACTGAAGCTTTCTTT.

The chain links TRBV10-1 to TRBJ2-3; 16 positions match TRBD2. The CDR3 spans 23 residues. In germline, CDR1 is WNHNN, CDR2 SYGVQD (reference sequence). With 0 bases clipped from V and 6 bases from J, the junction kept 21 bases outside the gene matches. CDR3 in DNA: TGCGCCAGCAGTGAGTCTCGATTTAGGTTCTGGGGACTAGCGGGGGGGCGAGCCGATACGCAGTATTTT. Its protein is CASSESRFRFWGLAGGRADTQYF.

V usage is TRBV5-1 and J usage is TRBJ2-1; perhaps TRBD1 as D (5 bases). The V gene lost 3 bases and the J gene lost 7 bases, with 14 bases spanning the gap. Per the germline V gene, CDR1 is SGHRS and CDR2 is YFSETQ. The CDR3 contains 14 residues. The CDR3 loop is CASSSNPGMNEQFF. CDR3 DNA: TGCGCCAGCAGCTCGAACCCAGGGATGAATGAGCAGTTCTTC.

The V gene is TRBV9, the J gene TRBJ2-4, with 7 positions matching TRBD2. This CDR3 is 17 amino acids long. The J segment lost 0 bases and the V segment lost 4 bases, leaving 10 bases of the junction unmatched. Looked up from germline, CDR1 is SGDLS and CDR2 is YYNGEE. The CDR3 DNA is TGTGCCAGCAGCCCTCACTATGGGGGGGTAGCCAAAAACATTCAGTACTTC. Protein product: CASSPHYGGVAKNIQYF.

This chain connects TRBV19 to TRBJ2-1; TRBD2 agrees at 9 bases. The CDR3 has 14 residues. CDR1 and CDR2 (germline): LNHDA, SQIVND (reference sequence). V shed 7 bases and J 9 bases; nucleotides not matched to a gene: 10. The CDR3 nucleotides read TGTGCCAGTAACACCGGGACTAGCTCCAGTGAGCAGTTCTTC. This sequence encodes CASNTGTSSSEQFF.

The rearrangement links TRBV11-2 to TRBJ2-1; TRBD2 matches 13 bases. CDR3 length: 16 amino acids. CDR1 and CDR2 (germline): SGHAT, FQNNGV. Trimming removed 4 bases from V and 9 bases from J; junction bases left unmatched: 9. The CDR3 here is CASSSQLRLAGGEQFF. Written as DNA, the CDR3 is TGTGCCAGCAGCTCGCAGTTGAGACTAGCGGGGGGTGAGCAGTTCTTC.

The chain joins TRBV7-9 to TRBJ1-2; D is possibly TRBD1 (5 bases). V dropped 5 bases and J dropped 5 bases, with 21 bases sitting between them. Germline assignment: CDR1 SEHNR and CDR2 FQNEAQ (reference sequence). This CDR3 has 16 amino acids. DNA for the CDR3: TGTGCCAGCAGCCCCAAACAGGTTTTGTTGGTTTATGGCTACACCTTC. This translates into CASSPKQVLLVYGYTF.

This chain joins TRBV9 and TRBJ2-7; 7 bases match TRBD1. CDR1 SGDLS and CDR2 YYNGEE come from the germline V gene. With 0 bases clipped from V and 3 bases from J, the junction kept 3 bases outside the gene matches. This CDR3 contains 14 residues. CDR3 DNA sequence: TGTGCCAGCAGCGTAGTGACAGGGATCTACGAGCAGTACGTC. This gives the protein CASSVVTGIYEQYV.

This chain uses TRBV11-2 with TRBJ2-5, with 10 bases aligning to TRBD1. CDR3 size: 17 residues. J lost 2 bases, V lost 4 bases, and 10 bases had no gene match. CDR1 is SGHAT, CDR2 FQNNGV, per germline. Written as DNA, the CDR3 is TGTGCCAGCAGCTGGGAGACTCCGGACAGGGGGCAAGAGACCCAGTACTTC. This gives the protein CASSWETPDRGQETQYF. Based on the CDR3 plus reference TRBV11-2 and TRBJ2-5, the full variable domain is EAGVAQSPRYKIIEKRQSVAFWCNPISGHATLYWYQQILGQGPKLLIQFQNNGVVDDSQLPKDRFSAERLKGVDSTLKIQPAKLEDSAVYLCASSWETPDRGQETQYFGPGTRLLVL.

CDR3 DNA: TGCGCCAGCAGCCAAGTAGCGGGGGAGAGGAATGAGCAGTTCTTC. It is translated as CASSQVAGERNEQFF. This chain joins TRBV4-1 and TRBJ2-1; TRBD2 agrees at 9 bases. The CDR3 runs 15 residues. Germline lookup yields CDR1 MGHRA and CDR2 YSYEKL. V trimming: 1 base; J trimming: 7 bases; junction bases outside the gene matches: 5.

The chain uses TRBV28 and TRBJ1-5; D is unresolved. The CDR3 spans 13 residues. Trimming left V 3 bases short and J 7 bases short, with 10 bases between. Germline V gene lookup returns CDR1 MDHEN and CDR2 SYDVKM. CDR3: CASSFPLGQPQHF. In nucleotides, the CDR3 is TGTGCCAGCAGTTTTCCCCTGGGCCAGCCCCAGCATTTT.

The chain links TRBV29-1 to TRBJ1-2; D not resolved. This CDR3 spans 16 amino acids. Trimming shortened V by 1 base and J by 6 bases, and 21 bases separated the two germline ends. Germline-derived CDR1 and CDR2 are SQVTM and ANQGSEA. In DNA, the CDR3 is TGCAGCGTTGAAGCGACCCGGGAAGCCAGCGGGGATGGCTACACCTTC. Translation gives CSVEATREASGDGYTF.

The chain is built from TRBV29-1 and TRBJ2-2, with TRBD1 matching 9 bases. Germline values: CDR1 SQVTM, CDR2 ANQGSEA. This CDR3 is 14 amino acids long. With 6 bases clipped from V and 7 bases from J, the junction kept 9 bases outside the gene matches. The CDR3 bases are TGCAGCGTCTTACGACAGGGGGGGGTCGGGGAGCTGTTTTTT. This encodes CSVLRQGGVGELFF.

The chain couples TRBV7-2 to TRBJ2-3; D remains unclear. Trimming shortened V by 1 base and J by 4 bases, and 6 bases separated the two germline ends. CDR3 length: 13 residues. CDR1 is SGHTA and CDR2 is FQGNSA in the germline V gene. The CDR3 region has the DNA TGTGCCAGCAGCTTAGATCGGTCAGATACGCAGTATTTT. Protein: CASSLDRSDTQYF.

This chain joins TRBV9 and TRBJ2-1; TRBD2 agrees at 8 bases. The CDR3 sequence is 15 residues long. In germline, CDR1 is SGDLS, CDR2 YYNGEE. Trimming at V came to 3 bases and at J to 0 bases, leaving 2 bases not matched to a gene. The CDR3 coding sequence is TGTGCCAGCAGCGCTGGGACTAGCTCCTACAATGAGCAGTTCTTC. Translated, it gives CASSAGTSSYNEQFF.